Sequencing of this T cell receptor beta chain was carried out in a study of patients and donors after allogeneic stem cell transplantation. TCRdb itself ran the RT-PCR reads through MiXCR, one entry per CDR3 protein. The table records 200,000 to 250,000 distinct CDR3 sequences, about 38% of them present only once. This clonotype was seen a few times. The CDR3 length is 15 residues. The germline gives CDR1 LGHDT, CDR2 YNNKEL (reference sequence). The V and J ends lost 4 bases and 4 bases respectively, with 16 bases between them. The receptor's source is a human donor who was either an allogeneic HSCT recipient or a stem cell or donor lymphocyte infusion donor (not recorded which). It is not recorded whose cells these are; they may come from a transplant donor. The V gene is TRBV3-1, the J gene TRBJ1-2; D unclear. Sequenced sample: blood, either unsorted or a sorted T cell fraction (not recorded which). CDR3 sequence (DNA): TGTGCCAGCAGCCCCTATATCACACCGTTCTATGGCTACACCTTC. Translating it yields CASSPYITPFYGYTF.